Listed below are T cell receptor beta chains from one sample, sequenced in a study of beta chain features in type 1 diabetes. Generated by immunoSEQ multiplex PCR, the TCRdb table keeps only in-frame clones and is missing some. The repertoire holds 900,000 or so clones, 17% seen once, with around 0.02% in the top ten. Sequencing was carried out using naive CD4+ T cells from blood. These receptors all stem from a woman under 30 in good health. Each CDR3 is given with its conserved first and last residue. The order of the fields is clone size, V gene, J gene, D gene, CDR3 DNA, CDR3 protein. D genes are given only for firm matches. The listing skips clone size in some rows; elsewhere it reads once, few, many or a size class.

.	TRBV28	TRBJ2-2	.	TGTGCCAGCAAGGGATCTTTGCGGCGGCAACTCGCCGGGGAGCTGTTTTTT	CASKGSLRRQLAGELFF
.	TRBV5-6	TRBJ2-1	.	TGTGCCAGCAGCTACCTAGGGTCAGCGCTGAGCTCCTACAATGAGCAGTTCTTC	CASSYLGSALSSYNEQFF
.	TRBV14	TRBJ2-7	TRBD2	TGTGCCAGCAGCCAAAGAGCGGGAGAAGGGTCCTACGAGCAGTACTTC	CASSQRAGEGSYEQYF
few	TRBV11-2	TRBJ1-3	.	TGTGCCAGCGGGTCCCTCCGAAACTCTGGAAACACCATATATTTT	CASGSLRNSGNTIYF
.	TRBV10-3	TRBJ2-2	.	TGTGCCATCAGTGAAAGGGAGAACACCGGGGAGCTGTTTTTT	CAISERENTGELFF
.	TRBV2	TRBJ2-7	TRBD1	TGTGCCGCCGCCGGGACAGGCTATACTGAGCAGTACTTC	CAAAGTGYTEQYF
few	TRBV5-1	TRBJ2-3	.	TGCGCCAGCAGCTTATTCTATCCCGGCGTACCCACAGATACGCAGTATTTT	CASSLFYPGVPTDTQYF
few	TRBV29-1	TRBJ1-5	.	TGCAGCGTTGGAGTAGTAAACCCCTATAGCAATCAGCCCCAGCATTTT	CSVGVVNPYSNQPQHF
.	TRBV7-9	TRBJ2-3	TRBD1	TGTGCCAGCAGCTTCCGTCGGGACAGGGGGGACTCAGATACGCAGTATTTT	CASSFRRDRGDSDTQYF
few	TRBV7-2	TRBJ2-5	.	TGTGCCAGCAGCTTATCCGCTGAAGGGACCCAGTACTTC	CASSLSAEGTQYF
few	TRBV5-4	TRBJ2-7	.	TGTGCCAGCAGCTTAACTCGAGGAAGCTCCTACGAGCAGTACTTC	CASSLTRGSSYEQYF
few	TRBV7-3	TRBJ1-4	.	TGTGCCAGCAGCCTCAGGACTATGGGCAATGAAAAACTGTTTTTT	CASSLRTMGNEKLFF
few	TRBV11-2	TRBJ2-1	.	TGTGCCAGCAGCTCCGAAGGCAATGAGCAGTTCTTC	CASSSEGNEQFF
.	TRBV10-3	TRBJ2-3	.	TGTGCCATCGGTCAGGCTAGCACAGATACGCAGTATTTT	CAIGQASTDTQYF
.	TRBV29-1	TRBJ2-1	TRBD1	TGCAGCGTTACGGGCAGGGGGTACAATGAGCAGTTCTTC	CSVTGRGYNEQFF
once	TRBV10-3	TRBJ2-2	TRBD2	TGTGCCATCAGTGGAGCGAGCGGGGTTAACACCGGGGAGCTGTTTTTT	CAISGASGVNTGELFF
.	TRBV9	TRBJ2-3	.	TGTGCCAGCAGGGAACGTGGGGGGAGACAAGATACGCAGTATTTT	CASRERGGRQDTQYF
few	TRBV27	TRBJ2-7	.	TGTGCCAGCAGTTTCGTCCCTTTGGGGAGCTACGAGCAGTACTTC	CASSFVPLGSYEQYF
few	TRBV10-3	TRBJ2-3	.	TGTGCCTCGCGGGCGGCCACACGCACAGATACGCAGTATTTT	CASRAATRTDTQYF